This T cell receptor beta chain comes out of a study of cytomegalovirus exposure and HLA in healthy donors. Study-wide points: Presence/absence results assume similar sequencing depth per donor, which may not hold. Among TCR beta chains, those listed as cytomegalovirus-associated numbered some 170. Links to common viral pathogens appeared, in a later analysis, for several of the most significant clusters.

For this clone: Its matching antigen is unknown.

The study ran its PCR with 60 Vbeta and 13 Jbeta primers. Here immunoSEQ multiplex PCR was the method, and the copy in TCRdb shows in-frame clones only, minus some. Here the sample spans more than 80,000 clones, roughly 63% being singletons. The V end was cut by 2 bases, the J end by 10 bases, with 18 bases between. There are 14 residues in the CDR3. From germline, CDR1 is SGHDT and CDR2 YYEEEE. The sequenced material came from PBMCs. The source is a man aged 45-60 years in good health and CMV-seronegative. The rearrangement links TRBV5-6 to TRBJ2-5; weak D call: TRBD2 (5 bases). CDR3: CASSFFPRGSGQYF. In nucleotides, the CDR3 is TGTGCCAGCAGCTTTTTTCCCCGGGGATCGGGCCAGTACTTC.